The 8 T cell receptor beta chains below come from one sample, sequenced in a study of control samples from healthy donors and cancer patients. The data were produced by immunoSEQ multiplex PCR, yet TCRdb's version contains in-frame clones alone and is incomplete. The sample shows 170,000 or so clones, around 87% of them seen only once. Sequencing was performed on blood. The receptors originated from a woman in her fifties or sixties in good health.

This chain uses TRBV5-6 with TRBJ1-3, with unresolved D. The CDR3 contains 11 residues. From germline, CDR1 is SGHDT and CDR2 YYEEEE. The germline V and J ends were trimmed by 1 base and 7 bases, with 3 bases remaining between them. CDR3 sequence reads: CASSLRNTIYF. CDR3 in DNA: TGTGCCAGCAGCTTGAGGAACACCATATATTTT.

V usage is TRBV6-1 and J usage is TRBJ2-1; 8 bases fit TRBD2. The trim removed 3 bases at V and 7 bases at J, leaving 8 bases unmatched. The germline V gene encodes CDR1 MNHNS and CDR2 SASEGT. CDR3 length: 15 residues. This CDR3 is CASSDEREWRNEQFF. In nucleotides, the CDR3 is TGTGCCAGCAGTGATGAGCGGGAGTGGAGGAATGAGCAGTTCTTC.

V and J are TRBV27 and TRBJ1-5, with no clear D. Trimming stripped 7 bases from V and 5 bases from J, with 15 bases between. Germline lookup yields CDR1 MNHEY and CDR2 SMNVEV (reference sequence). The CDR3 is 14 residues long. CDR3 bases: TGTGCCAGCACGTCGGTTTTAGGAGATCAGCCCCAGCATTTT. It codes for CASTSVLGDQPQHF.

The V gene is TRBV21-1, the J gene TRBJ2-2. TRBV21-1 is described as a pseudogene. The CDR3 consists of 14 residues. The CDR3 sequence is CASSKKENTGELFF. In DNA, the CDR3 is TGTGCCAGCAGCAAAAAGGAGAACACCGGGGAGCTGTTTTTT.

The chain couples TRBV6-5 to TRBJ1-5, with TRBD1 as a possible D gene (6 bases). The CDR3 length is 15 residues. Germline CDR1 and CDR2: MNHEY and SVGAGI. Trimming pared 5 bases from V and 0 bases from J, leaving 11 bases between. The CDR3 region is CASSTLGGSNQPQHF. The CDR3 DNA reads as TGTGCCAGCAGTACCCTAGGGGGTAGCAATCAGCCCCAGCATTTT.

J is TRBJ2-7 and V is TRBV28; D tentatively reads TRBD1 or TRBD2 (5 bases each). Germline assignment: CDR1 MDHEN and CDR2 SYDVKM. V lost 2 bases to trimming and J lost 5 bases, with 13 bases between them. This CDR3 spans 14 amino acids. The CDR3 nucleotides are TGTGCCAGCAGTTTAGGTGGGGGAAGGGACGAGCAGTACTTC. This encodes CASSLGGGRDEQYF.

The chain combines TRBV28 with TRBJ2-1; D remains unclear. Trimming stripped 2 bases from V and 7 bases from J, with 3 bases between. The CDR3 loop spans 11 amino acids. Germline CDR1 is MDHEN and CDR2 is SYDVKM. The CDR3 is CASSLVNEQFF. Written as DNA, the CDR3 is TGTGCCAGCAGTTTAGTTAATGAGCAGTTCTTC. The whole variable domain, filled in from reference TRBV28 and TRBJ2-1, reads DVKVTQSSRYLVKRTGEKVFLECVQDMDHENMFWYRQDPGLGLRLIYFSYDVKMKEKGDIPEGYSVSREKKERFSLILESASTNQTSMYLCASSLVNEQFFGPGTRLTVL.

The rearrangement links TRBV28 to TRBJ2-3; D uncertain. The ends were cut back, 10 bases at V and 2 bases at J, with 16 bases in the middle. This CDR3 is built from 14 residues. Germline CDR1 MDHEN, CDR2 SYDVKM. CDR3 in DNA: TGTGCCATCGCCCTTTCGATCTTCACAGATACGCAGTATTTT. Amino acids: CAIALSIFTDTQYF. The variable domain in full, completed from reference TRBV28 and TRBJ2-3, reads DVKVTQSSRYLVKRTGEKVFLECVQDMDHENMFWYRQDPGLGLRLIYFSYDVKMKEKGDIPEGYSVSREKKERFSLILESASTNQTSMYLCAIALSIFTDTQYFGPGTRLTVL.